This T cell receptor (beta chain) appears in the sequencing data of a study of vaccination effects on CD4 cells after COVID-19. Expansion with viral peptide pools was applied to antigen-specific CD4+ T cells by the ViraFEST assay prior to sequencing. Cultured cells yielded isolated CD4+ T cells after less than 11 days. Subjects were given two BNT162b2 or mRNA-1273 vaccine doses. Notes on this clone: Its antigen remains unknown.

The protocol was immunoSEQ multiplex PCR, while the TCRdb copy is restricted to in-frame clones and leaves out a portion. The sample has 25,000 to 30,000 clones, around 75% seen once. V gave up 10 bases and J gave up 5 bases, with 12 bases separating them. CDR3 length: 12 amino acids. The germline CDR1 and CDR2 sequences are MNHEY and SVGAGI. The chain joins TRBV6-5 to TRBJ2-4; TRBD1 is a possible D gene (5 bases). The source material was CD4+ T cells from PBMCs cultured with SARS-CoV-2 spike peptides, sampled after COVID-19 vaccination. This TCR was recovered from a human donor who received a COVID-19 vaccine. Some clones in this sample may be carry-over from other donors' samples. CDR3 DNA: TGTGCCACCATTCTCAGGGAAAACATTCAGTACTTC. Its translation: CATILRENIQYF.